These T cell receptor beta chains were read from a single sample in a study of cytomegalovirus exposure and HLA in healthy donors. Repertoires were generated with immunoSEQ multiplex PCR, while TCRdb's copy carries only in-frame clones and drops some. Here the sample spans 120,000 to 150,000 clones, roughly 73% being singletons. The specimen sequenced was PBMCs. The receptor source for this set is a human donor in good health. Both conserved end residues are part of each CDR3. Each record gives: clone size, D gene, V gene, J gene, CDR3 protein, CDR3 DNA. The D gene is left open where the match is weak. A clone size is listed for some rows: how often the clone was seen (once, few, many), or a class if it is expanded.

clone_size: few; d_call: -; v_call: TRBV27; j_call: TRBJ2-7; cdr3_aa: CASRPGSRYEQYF; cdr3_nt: TGTGCCAGTAGACCGGGATCCCGCTACGAGCAGTACTTC
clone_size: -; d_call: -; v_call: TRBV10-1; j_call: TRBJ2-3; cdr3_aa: CASSAGTDTQYF; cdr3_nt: TGCGCCAGCAGTGCGGGCACAGATACGCAGTATTTT
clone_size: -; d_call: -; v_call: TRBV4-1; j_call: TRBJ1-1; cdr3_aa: CASSQITGGTEAFF; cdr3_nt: TGCGCCAGCAGCCAAATAACGGGTGGCACTGAAGCTTTCTTT
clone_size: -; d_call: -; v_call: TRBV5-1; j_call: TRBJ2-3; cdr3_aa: CASSLGGHGTDTQYF; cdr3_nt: TGCGCCAGCAGCTTGGGCGGCCACGGCACAGATACGCAGTATTTT
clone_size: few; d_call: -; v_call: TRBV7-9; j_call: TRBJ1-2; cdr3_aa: CASSLGPREFTF; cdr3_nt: TGTGCCAGCAGCTTAGGGCCCCGGGAATTCACCTTC
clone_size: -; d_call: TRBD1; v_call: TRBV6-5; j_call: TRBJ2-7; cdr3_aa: CASSWEQGKVQYF; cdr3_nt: TGTGCCAGCAGCTGGGAACAGGGGAAGGTGCAGTACTTC
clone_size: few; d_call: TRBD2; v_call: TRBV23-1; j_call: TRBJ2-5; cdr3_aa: CASSQPGLAKETQYF; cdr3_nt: TGCGCCAGCAGTCAACCCGGACTAGCGAAAGAGACCCAGTACTTC
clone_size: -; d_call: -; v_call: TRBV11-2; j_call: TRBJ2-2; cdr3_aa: CASSARGSGELFF; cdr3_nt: TGTGCCAGCAGCGCTAGAGGCTCCGGGGAGCTGTTTTTT
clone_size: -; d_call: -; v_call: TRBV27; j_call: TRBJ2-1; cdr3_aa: CASLSTGSYNEQFF; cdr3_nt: TGTGCCAGTCTGTCTACAGGCTCCTACAATGAGCAGTTCTTC
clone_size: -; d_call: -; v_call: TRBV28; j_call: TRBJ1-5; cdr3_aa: CASKRQEVNQPQHF; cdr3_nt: TGTGCCAGCAAAAGGCAGGAAGTGAATCAGCCCCAGCATTTT
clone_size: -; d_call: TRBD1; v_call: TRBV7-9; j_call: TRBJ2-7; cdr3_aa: CASSSQGQNAYEQYF; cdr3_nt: TGTGCCAGCAGTTCACAGGGGCAAAACGCCTACGAGCAGTACTTC
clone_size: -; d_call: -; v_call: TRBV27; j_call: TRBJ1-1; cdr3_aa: CASSSSTEAFF; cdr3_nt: TGTGCCAGCAGTTCGAGCACTGAAGCTTTCTTT
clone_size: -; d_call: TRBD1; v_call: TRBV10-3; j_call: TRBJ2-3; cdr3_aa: CAIKKGQGGTDTQYF; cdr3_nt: TGTGCCATCAAGAAGGGACAGGGGGGGACAGATACGCAGTATTTT
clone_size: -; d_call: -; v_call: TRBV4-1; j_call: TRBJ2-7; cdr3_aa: CASSSVLQYEQYF; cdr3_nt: TGCGCCAGCAGTTCGGTCCTCCAATACGAGCAGTACTTC
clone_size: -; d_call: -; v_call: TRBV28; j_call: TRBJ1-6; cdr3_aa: CASSLSVLANSPLHF; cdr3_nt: TGTGCCAGCAGTTTATCAGTGTTGGCAAATTCACCCCTCCACTTT
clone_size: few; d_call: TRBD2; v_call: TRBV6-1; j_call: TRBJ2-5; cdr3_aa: CASNGGFQETQYF; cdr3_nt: TGTGCCAGCAACGGGGGGTTTCAAGAGACCCAGTACTTC